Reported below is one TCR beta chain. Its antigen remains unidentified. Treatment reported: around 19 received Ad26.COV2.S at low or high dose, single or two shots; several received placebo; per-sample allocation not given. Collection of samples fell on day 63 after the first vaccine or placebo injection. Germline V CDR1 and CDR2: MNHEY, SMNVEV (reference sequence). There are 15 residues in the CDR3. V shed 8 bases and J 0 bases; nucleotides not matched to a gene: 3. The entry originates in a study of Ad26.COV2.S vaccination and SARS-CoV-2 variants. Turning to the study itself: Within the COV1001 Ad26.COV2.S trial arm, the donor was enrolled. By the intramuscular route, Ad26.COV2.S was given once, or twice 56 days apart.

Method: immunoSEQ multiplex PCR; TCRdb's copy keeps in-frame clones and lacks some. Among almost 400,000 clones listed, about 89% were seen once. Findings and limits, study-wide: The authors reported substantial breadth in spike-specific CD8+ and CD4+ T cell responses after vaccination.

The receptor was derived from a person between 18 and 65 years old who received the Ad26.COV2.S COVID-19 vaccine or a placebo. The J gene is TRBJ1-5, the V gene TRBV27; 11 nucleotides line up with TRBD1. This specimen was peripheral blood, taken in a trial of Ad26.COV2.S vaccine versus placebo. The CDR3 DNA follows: TGTGCCAGCCGGACAGGGGGCTTTAGCAATCAGCCCCAGCATTTT. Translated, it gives CASRTGGFSNQPQHF.